This TCR beta chain was profiled in a study of shared clonotypes between healthy human individuals (dated by TCRdb to the early 2020s). As for the study more broadly: Two women and a few men aged 18 to 49 years were included in the cohort. Per donor, three plates each were used for CD4 naive and CD4 memory, two for CD8 naive, and one for CD8 memory. To increase sequencing depth and limit assay-specific biases, different laboratories used diverse techniques to prepare libraries and sequence TCR repertoires. Leukapheresis yielded between about 0.9 and 8.9 billion PBMCs per donor. Blood TCR repertoires of roughly five healthy adults were deeply sequenced to estimate repertoire size and the extent of clonotype sharing between individuals. Here is what the overall study found, with its caveats: Clonotypes shared by all four sorted-subset donors showed higher generation probabilities than non-shared clonotypes. Based on pairwise subsampling, the degree of clonotype sharing among donors was expected to be affected by sequencing depth. Incomplete sequencing was indicated by rarefaction of sorted-subset datasets, despite the large sequencing depth. Larger estimated clonotype richness was generally found for naive subsets than for memory subsets. The small number of donors limited the genetic and exposure-history diversity represented. Sampling was limited to blood, and TCR repertoires in tissue likely differ from TCR repertoires in blood. Sharing across a few donors was observed for roughly 5% of naive CD4, over 3% of naive CD8, 2% to 2.5% of memory CD4, and over 0.3% of memory CD8 clonotypes.

The junction shows trimming of 5 bases on V and 8 bases on J, plus 19 bases between the germline ends. CDR1 and CDR2, looked up from the germline V gene (reference sequence), are SEHNR and FQNEAQ. Spanning cysteine to phenylalanine, the CDR3 consists of 15 amino acids. Left in the record is the CDR3 DNA by itself, 45 bases read in frame from the first base. The donors were healthy, HIV-negative adults with no recently reported acute infections or vaccinations. Every donor was a Caucasian adult residing in Nashville, Tennessee, USA. CD8 memory samples combined magnetically selected CD45RO+ cells with CCR7-negative CD45RA+ effector memory (TemRA) cells. Blood was collected by leukapheresis, and PBMCs were isolated by Ficoll-Histopaque density gradient centrifugation and then cryopreserved in liquid nitrogen vapor phase. Purity and quantity of every magnetically sorted T cell population were checked by analytical flow cytometry. From each sorted fraction, genomic DNA was isolated and quantified by UV absorbance on a Nanodrop 2000c.

Concerning this clone itself: Its antigen is still unknown. It has no much larger one-base neighbor in the sample; base qualities were not kept.

Using the deep immunoSEQ assay, multiplex PCR amplified TCR CDR3 regions from genomic DNA. For each cell subset, the extracted genomic DNA was distributed evenly across all wells of several immunoSEQ 96-well plates, and each plate served as one replicate. For sorted subsets, about 200 ng genomic DNA, equal to about 30,000 T cell genomes, was loaded into each replicate PCR. The purified libraries were quantified using a Qubit 3.0 fluorometer, sized with a Bioanalyzer 2100, and then quantified again using the KAPA Library Quantification kit. A separate single-read 150-cycle Illumina NextSeq 550 flow cell was used to sequence each immunoSEQ 96-well plate. Under the source paper's analysis protocol: Because only junctional sequences without quality scores were contained in the immunoSEQ output, filtering matching that applied to full-length reads could not be performed. Sequences were annotated with PyIR, a Python wrapper for IgBLAST v1.9, using IMGT germline references to assign V/J genes and CDR3. Reads were removed for weak V/J assignments (E-value above 1e-6), missing CDR3, stop codons, out-of-frame junctions, or ambiguous translated residues. V3J clonotypes were defined by identical inferred V gene, J gene, and CDR3 amino acid sequence. Percentage overlap between repertoires was computed as shared unique clonotypes divided by the size of the smaller repertoire. Repertoire richness was assessed with RTK rarefaction, the Chao1 estimator, and Recon v2.1 estimates of unobserved clonotypes. Generation probabilities for all TCRbeta clonotypes obtained by the gDNA method from a handful of donors were computed using OLGA. TCRdb stores this immuneACCESS table with in-frame sequences only. Part of the clones is absent; in the studies checked, under half of the shortfall reflects unresolved V genes, and no reason is known for the rest. The DNA was the basis for D and trimming; V, J and clone size are from that table. The sample data list approximately 640,000 clones, and about 90% of these were observed just once. The top ten hold 34% of the sample.

The sequenced sample consisted of memory CD8+ T cells from PBMCs. The cell subset or site label on this specimen signifies: CD45RO+ cells pooled with CCR7-negative TemRA cells. The source is a young man in good health. Some clones in this sample may be carry-over from other donors' samples. The sequence links TRBV7-9 to TRBJ2-1, with a tentative D gene TRBD2 over 5 matching bases. The nucleotide sequence is TGTGCCAGCAGCCCCAGAGGGAATCCCCTCGATGAGCAGTTCTTC. This translates into CASSPRGNPLDEQFF.